This paragraph covers one TCR beta chain sequence. Original methodology: Quantification of nucleated cells was approximated via reference gene primer amplification. The assay was immunoSEQ multiplex PCR, and TCRdb's table has in-frame clones only and misses some. V and J calls and clone size are those listed in that table; D and trimming were worked out from the DNA. Of 60,000 to 85,000 clones listed, 75% to 90% are singletons. The CDR3 runs to 15 residues. V was pared by 2 bases and J by 6 bases, with 7 bases of the junction left unmatched. Germline values: CDR1 SGHRS, CDR2 YFSETQ. This sample stems from a study of blood T cell repertoires in COVID-19. Study at large: From the United States, Italy and Spain came samples of acute and convalescent COVID-19.

The source of this sequence is a human donor in a cohort sampled during active COVID-19. The chain joins TRBV5-1 to TRBJ2-2, with TRBD1 matching over 7 bases. The sample taken for sequencing was peripheral blood. In DNA, the CDR3 is TGCGCCAGCAGCTTCACAGGGGACAGAGCCGGGGAGCTGTTTTTT. Amino acids: CASSFTGDRAGELFF.